Below are 27 T cell receptor beta chains sequenced from a single sample in a study of blood T cell repertoires in COVID-19. Here immunoSEQ multiplex PCR was the method, and the copy in TCRdb shows in-frame clones only, minus some. This sample yields around 270,000 clones, of which around four fifths are seen a single time; under 5% belongs to the top ten. The sequencing input was peripheral blood. Receptors originate from a man between 60 and 75 years old with acute or convalescent COVID-19.

The V call is TRBV15, the J call TRBJ2-2; D gene uncertain. V was shortened by 1 base and J by 1 base, with 4 bases between the two germline ends. The CDR3 is 14 residues long. Germline CDR1 is LNHNV and CDR2 is YYDKDF (reference sequence). In DNA form, the CDR3 reads TGTGCCACCAGCAGAGTGCGGAACACCGGGGAGCTGTTTTTT. The encoded protein is CATSRVRNTGELFF.

This clone was seen a single time. This sequence joins TRBV18 and TRBJ2-5, with TRBD1 identical over 8 bases. Germline assignment: CDR1 KGHSH and CDR2 LQKENI. J gave up 6 bases and V 5 bases, and 11 bases lay outside the gene matches. The CDR3 consists of 15 residues. CDR3 protein: CASSSLGQGGKTQYF. The CDR3 bases are TGTGCCAGCTCATCTTTAGGACAGGGTGGAAAGACCCAGTACTTC.

The chain combines TRBV5-1 with TRBJ2-2; 9 bases map to TRBD1. From germline, CDR1 is SGHRS and CDR2 YFSETQ. The CDR3 sequence is 16 residues long. V gave up 0 bases and J gave up 6 bases; unmatched junction bases: 6. CDR3 in amino acids: CASSLDGQGWSGELFF. CDR3 coding DNA: TGCGCCAGCAGCTTGGACGGACAGGGGTGGTCCGGGGAGCTGTTTTTT.

This chain uses TRBV30 with TRBJ2-1; the D gene is possibly TRBD2 (6 bases). CDR1 GTSNPN and CDR2 SVGIG come from the germline V gene (reference sequence). This CDR3 spans 13 amino acids. V was trimmed by 0 bases and J by 8 bases, leaving 11 bases between them. The CDR3 nucleotides are TGTGCCTGGAGTGTAAACAGGAGGGATGAGCAGTTCTTC. It yields the protein CAWSVNRRDEQFF.

With respect to this clone: Other DNA sequences of this sample code for an identical CDR3. V gene TRBV6-5 combines with J gene TRBJ2-1, with 9 bases lining up with TRBD1. The CDR3 extends over 15 amino acids. Trimming removed 7 bases from V and 8 bases from J; junction bases left unmatched: 12. CDR1 is MNHEY, CDR2 SVGAGI, per germline. Written as DNA, the CDR3 is TGTGCCAGCACCCCTACAGGGGGCGGCTCCGATGAGCAGTTCTTC. Residues: CASTPTGGGSDEQFF.

The chain carries TRBV19 and TRBJ2-2; TRBD1 matches 7 bases. Looked up from germline, CDR1 is LNHDA and CDR2 is SQIVND (reference sequence). Germline trimming cut 3 bases from V and 4 bases from J; bases unmatched to any gene: 8. The CDR3 extends over 16 amino acids. The CDR3 nucleotides read TGTGCCAGTAGTATCGTGACAGGGTTGGGCACCGGGGAGCTGTTTTTT. The encoded protein is CASSIVTGLGTGELFF.

With regard to this clone: Other DNA sequences in this specimen translate into the identical CDR3. J is TRBJ1-5 and V is TRBV28; 7 nucleotides match TRBD1. Trimming cost V 4 bases and J 2 bases; bases outside gene matches: 2. This CDR3 spans 14 amino acids. Germline loops: CDR1 MDHEN, CDR2 SYDVKM. The CDR3 DNA is TGTGCCAGCAGTTCCGGACAGGGCAATCAGCCCCAGCATTTT. This codes for CASSSGQGNQPQHF.

The chain links TRBV19 to TRBJ1-6; tentatively, D is TRBD1 (5 bases). V dropped 4 bases and J dropped 5 bases, with 9 bases sitting between them. CDR3 length: 14 residues. Germline V lookup: CDR1 LNHDA, CDR2 SQIVND (reference sequence). CDR3 coding DNA: TGTGCCAGTAGTAGGGGCGCGAATAATTCACCCCTCCACTTT. It encodes CASSRGANNSPLHF.

The V and J genes are TRBV9 and TRBJ2-5; 8 bases line up with TRBD2. CDR1 and CDR2 (germline): SGDLS, YYNGEE. V lost 0 bases and J lost 1; bases outside the gene matches: 5. The CDR3 contains 16 residues. The CDR3 is CASSVAVAGPQETQYF. The CDR3 DNA follows: TGTGCCAGCAGCGTAGCGGTAGCGGGGCCCCAAGAGACCCAGTACTTC.

This sequence joins TRBV11-2 and TRBJ2-1, with a tentative D call TRBD2 (5 bases). The CDR3 is 13 amino acids. CDR1 is SGHAT and CDR2 is FQNNGV in the germline V gene. V lost 3 bases and J lost 5, with 8 bases in between. The CDR3 loop reads CASSFQRDNEQFF. DNA of the CDR3: TGTGCCAGCAGCTTCCAGAGGGACAATGAGCAGTTCTTC.

V and J are TRBV7-2 and TRBJ1-5; the D is unclear. The CDR3 has 14 residues. Germline CDR1 SGHTA, CDR2 FQGNSA. V was trimmed by 2 bases and J by 5 bases, leaving 10 bases between them. This chain's CDR3 is CASSLLPGDQPQHF. CDR3 bases: TGTGCCAGCAGCTTATTGCCCGGGGATCAGCCCCAGCATTTT.

The chain links TRBV19 to TRBJ1-2; the match to TRBD1 covers 7 bases. V lost 9 bases to trimming and J lost 2 bases; unmatched junction nucleotides: 12. The CDR3 contains 15 residues. From germline, CDR1 is LNHDA and CDR2 SQIVND (reference sequence). This chain's CDR3 is CASRRSPGQNYGYTF. The CDR3 nucleotides are TGTGCCAGCCGACGGTCCCCGGGACAGAACTATGGCTACACCTTC.

The CDR3 bases are TGCAGCGTTGGAGGGCCACTGGGTTCCCCCGTGGATACGCAGTATTTT. Protein: CSVGGPLGSPVDTQYF. This chain joins TRBV29-1 and TRBJ2-3; a weak D match, TRBD2 (5 bases). CDR1 SQVTM and CDR2 ANQGSEA come from the germline V gene. The V end was cut by 4 bases, the J end by 6 bases, with 23 bases between. The CDR3 sequence is 16 residues long.

The CDR3 DNA is TGTGCCAGCCAGGGGGGTGATCAGCCCCAGCATTTT. The encoded protein is CASQGGDQPQHF. The chain employs TRBV4-2 and TRBJ1-5; 7 bases agree with TRBD1. The CDR3 extends over 12 amino acids. V dropped 8 bases and J dropped 5; count of bases not matched to a gene: 3. Germline assignment: CDR1 LGHNA and CDR2 YNFKEQ.

The chain combines TRBV18 with TRBJ2-3; D remains ambiguous. V was trimmed by 3 bases and J by 3 bases, leaving 7 bases between them. The CDR3 has 13 amino acids. The germline V gene encodes CDR1 KGHSH and CDR2 LQKENI. The CDR3 sequence is CASSPKLTDTQYF. The CDR3 coding sequence is TGTGCCAGCTCACCGAAACTGACAGATACGCAGTATTTT. Using reference TRBV18 and TRBJ2-3 for the parts outside the CDR3, the full variable domain is NAGVMQNPRHLVRRRGQEARLRCSPMKGHSHVYWYRQLPEEGLKFMVYLQKENIIDESGMPKERFSAEFPKEGPSILRIQQVVRGDSAAYFCASSPKLTDTQYFGPGTRLTVL.

This rearrangement joins TRBV27 to TRBJ2-7, with TRBD2 identical over 14 bases. Germline V lookup: CDR1 MNHEY, CDR2 SMNVEV (reference sequence). V lost 0 bases, J lost 5 bases, and 12 bases stayed unmatched. This CDR3 has 19 amino acids. The CDR3 DNA is TGTGCCAGCAGTTTATCCTATCTATTGACTAGCGGGAGGGCCGACGAGCAGTACTTC. Translation: CASSLSYLLTSGRADEQYF.

The chain joins TRBV9 to TRBJ2-1; 11 nucleotides align to TRBD2. The CDR3 consists of 17 residues. J gave up 6 bases and V 0 bases, and 8 bases lay outside the gene matches. Germline loops: CDR1 SGDLS, CDR2 YYNGEE. The CDR3 protein is CASSVGPTSGTVNEQFF. The CDR3 region has the DNA TGTGCCAGCAGCGTAGGGCCGACTAGCGGGACCGTCAATGAGCAGTTCTTC. Using reference TRBV9 and TRBJ2-1 for the parts outside the CDR3, the full variable domain is DSGVTQTPKHLITATGQRVTLRCSPRSGDLSVYWYQQSLDQGLQFLIQYYNGEERAKGNILERFSAQQFPDLHSELNLSSLELGDSALYFCASSVGPTSGTVNEQFFGPGTRLTVL.

The chain is built from TRBV24-1 and TRBJ1-3; D ambiguous. This CDR3 has 15 residues. V was trimmed by 11 bases and J by 2 bases, leaving 18 bases between them. Per the germline V gene, CDR1 is KGHDR and CDR2 is SFDVKD. The CDR3 DNA reads as TGTGCCAGACCACCCCCGAGTGGGCCTGGAAACACCATATATTTT. Its translation: CARPPPSGPGNTIYF.

This sequence joins TRBV19 and TRBJ1-3, with 9 bases fitting TRBD1. J gave up 0 bases and V 6 bases, and 6 bases lay outside the gene matches. Per germline, CDR1 LNHDA and CDR2 SQIVND (reference sequence). The CDR3 runs 16 residues. CDR3 DNA: TGTGCCAGTAGGTGGGGACAGGGTCGCTCTGGAAACACCATATATTTT. The encoded protein is CASRWGQGRSGNTIYF. Complete variable domain (other parts from reference TRBV19 and TRBJ1-3): DGGITQSPKYLFRKEGQNVTLSCEQNLNHDAMYWYRQDPGQGLRLIYYSQIVNDFQKGDIAEGYSVSREKKESFPLTVTSAQKNPTAFYLCASRWGQGRSGNTIYFGEGSWLTVV.

V gene TRBV5-1 combines with J gene TRBJ1-2, with TRBD1 identical over 10 bases. The V and J ends lost 6 bases and 8 bases, in that order; junction bases with no gene match: 10. Germline CDR1 reads SGHRS; CDR2 reads YFSETQ. This CDR3 has 14 residues. This chain's CDR3 is CASKGQGTIGGYTF. In nucleotides, the CDR3 is TGCGCCAGCAAGGGACAGGGGACGATTGGCGGCTACACCTTC.

CDR3 sequence (DNA): TGCGCCAGCAGCTTAATCGAGGCAACTAATGAAAAACTGTTTTTT. As protein: CASSLIEATNEKLFF. The chain carries TRBV5-1 and TRBJ1-4; D unresolved. CDR1 and CDR2 (germline): SGHRS, YFSETQ. V lost 2 bases to trimming and J lost 0 bases, with 8 bases between them. This CDR3 is built from 15 residues. The whole variable domain, filled in from reference TRBV5-1 and TRBJ1-4, reads KAGVTQTPRYLIKTRGQQVTLSCSPISGHRSVSWYQQTPGQGLQFLFEYFSETQRNKGNFPGRFSGRQFSNSRSEMNVSTLELGDSALYLCASSLIEATNEKLFFGSGTQLSVL.

The chain combines TRBV3-1 (or the pseudogene TRBV3-2) with TRBJ1-3; possibly TRBD1 for D (6 bases). Trimming shortened V by 1 base and J by 4 bases, and 11 bases separated the two germline ends. CDR1 is LGHDT and CDR2 is YNNKEL in the germline V gene (reference sequence). The CDR3 is 15 amino acids. Here the CDR3 DNA reads TGTGCCAGCAGCCAAGGACAGGCTGGAGGAAACACCATATATTTT. Residues: CASSQGQAGGNTIYF.

The chain has TRBV25-1 and TRBJ2-5, with a possible D match to TRBD2 (6 bases). CDR3 length: 14 amino acids. Germline CDR1 and CDR2: MGHDK and SYGVNS. V lost 4 bases, J lost 5 bases, and 14 bases lay in between. The CDR3 nucleotides are TGTGCCAGCAGTGGGGCGGCGGGACGGGAGACCCAGTACTTC. Translated: CASSGAAGRETQYF.

About this clone: This sample includes further DNA sequences coding for the same CDR3. V usage is TRBV6-2 or TRBV6-3 and J usage is TRBJ1-1; no clear D gene. The V gene lost 4 bases and the J gene lost 0 bases, with 12 bases spanning the gap. There are 15 residues in the CDR3. The germline V gene has CDR1 MNHEY and CDR2 SVGEGT. CDR3 loop: CASSFRGLLNTEAFF. DNA for the CDR3: TGTGCCAGCAGTTTTCGCGGCCTCCTGAACACTGAAGCTTTCTTT.

The chain has TRBV4-2 and TRBJ1-2; 7 bases align to TRBD1. CDR3 length: 17 residues. Trimming at V came to 1 base and at J to 4 bases, leaving 12 bases not matched to a gene. Per the germline V gene, CDR1 is LGHNA and CDR2 is YNFKEQ. CDR3 protein: CASSQVGQNLGGYGYTF. The CDR3 DNA follows: TGTGCCAGCAGCCAAGTGGGACAGAATTTAGGCGGCTATGGCTACACCTTC.

For the CDR3, the DNA is TGTGCCAGCAGTTACTCGTCCACGGTAAACACCGGGGAGCTGTTTTTT. Translating it yields CASSYSSTVNTGELFF. The V and J genes are TRBV6-5 and TRBJ2-2; D gene uncertain. The V gene lost 0 bases and the J gene lost 2 bases, with 10 bases spanning the gap. Germline V lookup: CDR1 MNHEY, CDR2 SVGAGI. The CDR3 consists of 16 residues.

The chain is built from TRBV7-6 and TRBJ2-1, with a weak D call TRBD2 (6 bases). Trimming took off 5 bases at V and 4 bases at J, with 18 bases between the two ends. In germline, CDR1 is SGHVS, CDR2 FNYEAQ. The CDR3 runs to 16 residues. The CDR3 spells CASSPSEGGDYNEQFF. Written as DNA, the CDR3 is TGTGCCAGCAGCCCTAGTGAGGGAGGAGATTACAATGAGCAGTTCTTC.